This entry lists 26 T cell receptor beta chains sequenced from one sample in a study of technical replicates of blood from a few donors. This table comes from immunoSEQ multiplex PCR, and its TCRdb copy is limited to in-frame clones, with some not included. This sample has under 85,000 clones; 95% to 98% occur once, and the top ten carry under 0.3%. The sample was T cells isolated from PBMCs. These receptors were collected from a human donor in good health.

This chain joins TRBV30 and TRBJ2-1; 8 nucleotides agree with TRBD2. The germline gives CDR1 GTSNPN, CDR2 SVGIG (reference sequence). CDR3 length: 16 residues. After removal of 3 bases from V and 3 bases from J, the junction contained 10 bases not matched to a gene. The CDR3 sequence: CAWSQTSGSVYNEQFF. CDR3 nucleotide sequence: TGTGCCTGGAGCCAGACGAGCGGGAGTGTCTACAATGAGCAGTTCTTC.

The CDR3 DNA reads as TGCGCCAGCAGTGAGGGGACTAGGGGATCCACCGGGGAGCTGTTTTTT. This gives the protein CASSEGTRGSTGELFF. The chain links TRBV10-1 to TRBJ2-2; TRBD2 agrees at 8 bases. Germline V gives CDR1 WNHNN, CDR2 SYGVQD (reference sequence). The CDR3 length is 16 residues. J gave up 4 bases and V 2 bases, and 6 bases lay outside the gene matches.

V gene TRBV11-3 combines with J gene TRBJ2-1; 7 nucleotides line up with TRBD2. Germline-derived CDR1 and CDR2 are SGHNT and YENEEA. The CDR3 spans 14 residues. Losses at the gene ends were 9 bases for V and 1 base for J; bases not matched to a gene: 6. The CDR3 reads CASSSGPSYNEQFF. In nucleotides, the CDR3 is TGTGCCAGTAGTAGCGGGCCTTCCTACAATGAGCAGTTCTTC.

The chain carries TRBV2 and TRBJ2-3; 8 bases fit TRBD2. V trimming: 5 bases; J trimming: 0 bases; junction bases outside the gene matches: 4. Germline V lookup: CDR1 SNHLY, CDR2 FYNNEI. CDR3 length: 15 residues. The CDR3 DNA follows: TGTGCCAGCAGTAGACTAGCGAGTAGCACAGATACGCAGTATTTT. Its protein is CASSRLASSTDTQYF. Looking up the rest from reference TRBV2 and TRBJ2-3 gives the full variable domain: EPEVTQTPSHQVTQMGQEVILRCVPISNHLYFYWYRQILGQKVEFLVSFYNNEISEKSEIFDDQFSVERPDGSNFTLKIRSTKLEDSAMYFCASSRLASSTDTQYFGPGTRLTVL.

The J gene is TRBJ2-7, the V gene TRBV28; 8 positions agree with TRBD1. Germline-derived CDR1 and CDR2 are MDHEN and SYDVKM. The CDR3 runs to 15 residues. V gave up 5 bases and J gave up 4 bases; unmatched junction bases: 10. Here the CDR3 DNA reads TGTGCCAGCAGTCCGCCGCAGGGGGCTCCATACGAGCAGTACTTC. It translates to CASSPPQGAPYEQYF.

The chain employs TRBV2 and TRBJ2-1; D ambiguous. The CDR3 has 12 amino acids. Germline V gene lookup returns CDR1 SNHLY and CDR2 FYNNEI. V lost 6 bases and J lost 2, with 5 bases in between. The DNA for the CDR3 is TGTGCCAGCAGGGCAGCCTACAATGAGCAGTTCTTC. As protein: CASRAAYNEQFF.

The chain combines TRBV19 with TRBJ1-1; D perhaps matches TRBD1 (6 bases). V dropped 4 bases and J dropped 3 bases, with 18 bases sitting between them. Germline-derived CDR1 and CDR2 are LNHDA and SQIVND (reference sequence). This CDR3 is built from 16 residues. The CDR3 here is CASSTKPGQSHTEAFF. The CDR3 DNA reads as TGTGCCAGTAGTACGAAACCGGGACAATCCCACACTGAAGCTTTCTTT.

The chain uses TRBV6-1 and TRBJ2-7; 7 bases are a match to TRBD1. CDR3 size: 19 residues. Trimming at V came to 3 bases and at J to 2 bases, leaving 19 bases not matched to a gene. Germline CDR1 reads MNHNS; CDR2 reads SASEGT. CDR3 sequence reads: CASSDLNPWNRGDPYEQYF. The CDR3 coding sequence is TGTGCCAGCAGTGACCTAAACCCCTGGAACAGGGGCGATCCCTACGAGCAGTACTTC.

V gene TRBV7-9 combines with J gene TRBJ2-1; the D gene is possibly TRBD2 (6 bases). Trimming stripped 3 bases from V and 2 bases from J, with 8 bases between. This CDR3 has 14 residues. The germline V gene has CDR1 SEHNR and CDR2 FQNEAQ (reference sequence). CDR3 protein: CASSLAGPYNEQFF. CDR3 sequence (DNA): TGTGCCAGCAGCTTGGCGGGACCCTACAATGAGCAGTTCTTC.

The chain carries TRBV11-2 and TRBJ1-2; D is unresolved. The V end was cut by 5 bases, the J end by 4 bases, with 11 bases between. CDR1 is SGHAT and CDR2 is FQNNGV in the germline V gene. CDR3 length: 13 residues. CDR3 sequence: CASSTATPYGYTF. As DNA, the CDR3 is TGTGCCAGCAGCACAGCCACACCCTATGGCTACACCTTC.

The J gene is TRBJ2-7, the V gene TRBV5-4; the D is unclear. The CDR3 consists of 14 residues. Germline lookup yields CDR1 SGHNT and CDR2 YYREEE (reference sequence). V lost 4 bases to trimming and J lost 0 bases, with 11 bases between them. The CDR3: CASSQEANSYEQYF. The DNA of the CDR3 is TGTGCCAGCAGCCAAGAGGCCAACTCCTACGAGCAGTACTTC.

This clone came up once. V usage is TRBV4-3 and J usage is TRBJ1-4, with 7 bases aligning to TRBD1. Germline values: CDR1 LGHNA, CDR2 YSLEER. The CDR3 length is 15 residues. Trimming removed 6 bases from V and 6 bases from J; junction bases left unmatched: 10. The CDR3 DNA reads as TGCGCCAGCAGACAACATCGGGACAGCTATGAAAAACTGTTTTTT. It specifies CASRQHRDSYEKLFF.

The chain carries TRBV15 and TRBJ1-2; D is unresolved. This CDR3 has 14 residues. Trimming pared 0 bases from V and 2 bases from J, leaving 7 bases between. CDR1 is LNHNV, CDR2 YYDKDF, per germline (reference sequence). The CDR3 loop is CATSRDGRNYGYTF. CDR3 nucleotide sequence: TGTGCCACCAGCAGAGATGGCAGGAACTATGGCTACACCTTC.

The rearrangement uses TRBV5-1 and TRBJ2-1; D is perhaps TRBD1 (5 bases). V lost 3 bases to trimming and J lost 0 bases, with 10 bases between them. CDR3 size: 15 residues. Germline CDR1 reads SGHRS; CDR2 reads YFSETQ. In DNA form, the CDR3 reads TGCGCCAGCAGCTCGGAGACAGTCTCCTACAATGAGCAGTTCTTC. Translation gives CASSSETVSYNEQFF.

DNA for the CDR3: TGTGCCAGCAGACCCGGGACAGTGAACACCGGGGAGCTGTTTTTT. Translating it yields CASRPGTVNTGELFF. This chain connects TRBV28 to TRBJ2-2; 7 nucleotides agree with TRBD1. This CDR3 contains 15 residues. V shed 6 bases, J shed 1 base, and the junction held 5 bases outside the gene matches. Germline CDR1 and CDR2: MDHEN and SYDVKM.

As DNA, the CDR3 is TGTGCCAGCAGTGAACGGACAGGGGGGGAAAAACTGTTTTTT. Its protein product is CASSERTGGEKLFF. The rearrangement links TRBV25-1 to TRBJ1-4; 10 nucleotides align to TRBD1. V trimming: 2 bases; J trimming: 8 bases; junction bases outside the gene matches: 2. There are 14 residues in the CDR3. Germline CDR1 and CDR2: MGHDK and SYGVNS.

This clone was recorded only once. The chain couples TRBV6-4 to TRBJ2-7; TRBD1 matches 8 bases. From germline, CDR1 is MRHNA and CDR2 SNTAGT. With V trimmed by 6 bases and J by 2 bases, 9 bases remained unmatched. The CDR3 extends over 15 amino acids. CDR3 nucleotides: TGTGCCAGCAGCCAAGACAGGGGATATACCTACGAGCAGTACTTC. This gives the protein CASSQDRGYTYEQYF.

The CDR3 sequence is CASSRQGSETQYF. CDR3 coding DNA: TGTGCCAGCAGTAGACAGGGATCGGAGACCCAGTACTTC. The V gene is TRBV13, the J gene TRBJ2-5, with 7 bases matching TRBD1. The germline V gene has CDR1 PRHDT and CDR2 FYEKMQ (reference sequence). The CDR3 runs 13 residues. V shed 6 bases and J 5 bases; nucleotides not matched to a gene: 6.

The chain combines TRBV19 with TRBJ1-1, with 9 bases matching TRBD1. Germline V gives CDR1 LNHDA, CDR2 SQIVND (reference sequence). The CDR3 has 15 residues. V was pared by 5 bases and J by 3 bases, with 7 bases of the junction left unmatched. Here the CDR3 DNA reads TGTGCCAGTAGTTTCCGACAGGGGGGGGACACTGAAGCTTTCTTT. As protein: CASSFRQGGDTEAFF. The full variable domain, its missing parts supplied by reference TRBV19 and TRBJ1-1, is DGGITQSPKYLFRKEGQNVTLSCEQNLNHDAMYWYRQDPGQGLRLIYYSQIVNDFQKGDIAEGYSVSREKKESFPLTVTSAQKNPTAFYLCASSFRQGGDTEAFFGQGTRLTVV.

The chain couples TRBV25-1 to TRBJ1-2, with TRBD1 as a possible D gene (5 bases). The CDR3 spans 13 residues. Germline CDR1 and CDR2: MGHDK and SYGVNS. Trimming took off 5 bases at V and 8 bases at J, with 15 bases between the two ends. The CDR3 here is CASSTNPGGGYTF. The CDR3 DNA sequence: TGTGCCAGCAGTACAAACCCGGGGGGAGGCTACACCTTC.

J is TRBJ2-3 and V is TRBV25-1; D gene unclear. Looked up from germline, CDR1 is MGHDK and CDR2 is SYGVNS. This CDR3 is built from 16 residues. Trimming took off 1 base at V and 0 bases at J, with 11 bases between the two ends. For the CDR3, the DNA is TGTGCCAGCAGTGAATTGAGTCTAGGAAGCACAGATACGCAGTATTTT. It specifies CASSELSLGSTDTQYF.

The V call is TRBV29-1, the J call TRBJ1-1, with 7 bases matching TRBD1. After removal of 8 bases from V and 6 bases from J, the junction contained 9 bases not matched to a gene. Germline loops: CDR1 SQVTM, CDR2 ANQGSEA. The CDR3 contains 12 residues. In DNA, the CDR3 is TGCAGCTCTGGGGACAGTATCCCTGAAGCTTTCTTT. Protein product: CSSGDSIPEAFF.

The V gene is TRBV28, the J gene TRBJ2-5; D gene uncertain. The V end was cut by 4 bases, the J end by 1 base, with 10 bases between. This CDR3 spans 14 amino acids. In germline, CDR1 is MDHEN, CDR2 SYDVKM. In DNA, the CDR3 is TGTGCCAGCAGTTGGTCAGACTTCCAAGAGACCCAGTACTTC. It codes for CASSWSDFQETQYF. The complete variable domain, with remaining parts taken from reference TRBV28 and TRBJ2-5, reads DVKVTQSSRYLVKRTGEKVFLECVQDMDHENMFWYRQDPGLGLRLIYFSYDVKMKEKGDIPEGYSVSREKKERFSLILESASTNQTSMYLCASSWSDFQETQYFGPGTRLLVL.

The V and J genes are TRBV11-3 and TRBJ1-2, with D uncertain. Between the trimmed V and J ends, which lost 5 bases and 3 bases, there was a span of 16 bases. This CDR3 has 15 residues. Germline CDR1 SGHNT, CDR2 YENEEA. The CDR3 reads CASSPLGEVDYGYTF. CDR3 sequence (DNA): TGTGCCAGCAGCCCCCTTGGGGAGGTCGACTATGGCTACACCTTC.

This clone was observed a single time. CDR3 DNA sequence: TGTGCCAGCAGCTTGGCGGCGGGAGCTTACAATGAGCAGTTCTTC. It codes for CASSLAAGAYNEQFF. This chain joins TRBV5-6 and TRBJ2-1, with TRBD2 matching 7 bases. From germline, CDR1 is SGHDT and CDR2 YYEEEE. Trimming cost V 0 bases and J 4 bases; bases outside gene matches: 4. This CDR3 has 15 amino acids.

This sequence joins TRBV19 and TRBJ1-1, with D perhaps TRBD1 (6 bases). CDR1 is LNHDA, CDR2 SQIVND, per germline (reference sequence). Trimming cost V 7 bases and J 1 base, with 19 bases left between them. The CDR3 has 16 residues. The CDR3 nucleotides read TGTGCCAGTAACCCACAGCCCACAGGGACGAACACTGAAGCTTTCTTT. Its protein is CASNPQPTGTNTEAFF.